Listed below are T cell receptor beta chains from one sample, sequenced in a study of blood T cell repertoires in COVID-19. The table came from immunoSEQ multiplex PCR; TCRdb's copy has only in-frame clones and leaves some out. The table has about 80,000 clones, about four fifths seen once; the top ten hold roughly 22%. Sequenced material: peripheral blood. These receptors were collected from a human donor in a cohort sampled during active COVID-19. Both conserved end residues are part of each CDR3. D genes are given only for firm matches. Where a row states a size, it is once, few, many or the class of an expanded clone; other rows omit it.

V: TRBV18; size: -; D: -; J: TRBJ2-2; DNA: TGTGCCAGCTCACCACCGAGCAACACCGGGGAGCTGTTTTTT; CDR3: CASSPPSNTGELFF
V: TRBV18; size: -; D: -; J: TRBJ2-1; DNA: TGTGCCAGCTCACCACCGCGGTGGGGGGACAGAAATGAGCAGTTCTTC; CDR3: CASSPPRWGDRNEQFF
V: TRBV6-1; size: -; D: TRBD1; J: TRBJ2-2; DNA: TGTGCCAGCAGTGACACAGGGGTCGGGGAGCTGTTTTTT; CDR3: CASSDTGVGELFF
V: TRBV19; size: -; D: TRBD2; J: TRBJ2-7; DNA: TGTGCCAGTAGTAGTAGCGGGGGGGCAACGTACGAGCAGTACTTC; CDR3: CASSSSGGATYEQYF
V: TRBV5-1; size: -; D: -; J: TRBJ1-1; DNA: TGCGCCAGCAGCTTGTCACATCCGGGGACTGAAGCTTTCTTT; CDR3: CASSLSHPGTEAFF
V: TRBV5-4; size: -; D: TRBD2; J: TRBJ2-3; DNA: TGTGCCAGCAGCACCTCGGCGGGGGGCAATACGCAGTATTTT; CDR3: CASSTSAGGNTQYF
V: TRBV19; size: -; D: -; J: TRBJ1-5; DNA: TGTGCCAGTAGTTTCTACCGGGATCCCGGGGGATATAGCAATCAGCCCCAGCATTTT; CDR3: CASSFYRDPGGYSNQPQHF
V: TRBV12-5; size: -; D: -; J: TRBJ2-5; DNA: TGTGCTAGTGGTAGCTCTGGCCCTAGGACCCAGTACTTC; CDR3: CASGSSGPRTQYF
V: TRBV29-1; size: -; D: TRBD2; J: TRBJ2-5; DNA: TGCAGCGTTGTGTTAGGGAGGGGAGAGACCCAGTACTTC; CDR3: CSVVLGRGETQYF
V: TRBV28; size: once; D: -; J: TRBJ2-6; DNA: TGTGCCAGCAGTCCCCACAGTACTGGGGCCAACGTCCTGACTTTC; CDR3: CASSPHSTGANVLTF
V: TRBV20-1; size: -; D: TRBD2; J: TRBJ2-1; DNA: TGCAGTGCTAGTTTAGCGGGGGTCTCCTACAATGAGCAGTTCTTC; CDR3: CSASLAGVSYNEQFF
V: TRBV27; size: once; D: TRBD2; J: TRBJ2-5; DNA: TGTGCCAGCAGTCAGTGGGGCCGCGGGGGTGAGACCCAGTACTTC; CDR3: CASSQWGRGGETQYF
V: TRBV23-1; size: -; D: -; J: TRBJ1-5; DNA: TGCGCCAGCAGTCATCTAGGGGAGGGCGGACAGCCCCAGCATTTT; CDR3: CASSHLGEGGQPQHF
V: TRBV30; size: -; D: -; J: TRBJ1-5; DNA: TGTGCCTGGAGCCGCCGGGGTCTCAATCAGCCCCAGCATTTT; CDR3: CAWSRRGLNQPQHF
V: TRBV28; size: -; D: -; J: TRBJ2-1; DNA: TGTGCCAGCAGTTTATCCCAGGGAGGAAGTCAGTTCTTC; CDR3: CASSLSQGGSQFF
V: TRBV6-6; size: -; D: -; J: TRBJ1-5; DNA: TGTGCCAGCGGCGGGGCCAGCAATCAGCCCCAGCATTTT; CDR3: CASGGASNQPQHF
V: TRBV5-4; size: -; D: TRBD2; J: TRBJ2-3; DNA: TGTGCCAGCAGCCTAGACCCAGCGGGGGTTTTGTATTTT; CDR3: CASSLDPAGVLYF
V: TRBV28; size: -; D: TRBD1; J: TRBJ2-1; DNA: TGTGCCAGCAGTTTACAACAGGGGGGGCAGTTCTTC; CDR3: CASSLQQGGQFF
V: TRBV5-5; size: -; D: -; J: TRBJ1-1; DNA: TGTGCCAGCAGCTTAATGTTAACTGAAGCTTTCTTT; CDR3: CASSLMLTEAFF
V: TRBV5-1; size: -; D: TRBD2; J: TRBJ2-3; DNA: TGCGCCAGCAGCTCTAGCGGGGGGGGAGATACGCAGTATTTT; CDR3: CASSSSGGGDTQYF
V: TRBV7-2; size: -; D: TRBD2; J: TRBJ2-3; DNA: TGTGCCAGCAGCTTAGCGGGGTACGGGGGGACAGATACGCAGTATTTT; CDR3: CASSLAGYGGTDTQYF
V: TRBV6-6; size: -; D: TRBD1; J: TRBJ1-2; DNA: TGTGCCAGCAGTTACGACAGGGCTAACTATGGCTACACCTTC; CDR3: CASSYDRANYGYTF
V: TRBV12-3/TRBV12-4; size: -; D: -; J: TRBJ2-3; DNA: TGTGCCAGCACCACGGGGGTTACAGATACGCAGTATTTT; CDR3: CASTTGVTDTQYF
V: TRBV2; size: few; D: TRBD1; J: TRBJ2-7; DNA: TGTGCCAGCACCGGAACATGGACAGGGTCCTACGAGCAGTACTTC; CDR3: CASTGTWTGSYEQYF
V: TRBV19; size: -; D: TRBD1; J: TRBJ2-3; DNA: TGTGCCAGTAGTAATACACAGGGGGCCGTCGATACGCAGTATTTT; CDR3: CASSNTQGAVDTQYF
V: TRBV5-6; size: once; D: -; J: TRBJ1-3; DNA: TGTGCCAGCAGACCCAAGGGGAGGGGAAACACCATATATTTT; CDR3: CASRPKGRGNTIYF
V: TRBV11-2; size: -; D: -; J: TRBJ2-7; DNA: TGTGCCAGCAGCTTAGAGAGCTCCTACGAGCAGTACTTC; CDR3: CASSLESSYEQYF
V: TRBV15; size: -; D: -; J: TRBJ2-7; DNA: TGTGCCACCAGCAGGGTTCGGTCCTACGAGCAGTACTTC; CDR3: CATSRVRSYEQYF
V: TRBV6-6; size: -; D: TRBD1; J: TRBJ1-5; DNA: TGTGCCAGCGGGCAGGGGGCGGCGAGCAATCAGCCCCAGCATTTT; CDR3: CASGQGAASNQPQHF
V: TRBV7-2; size: -; D: -; J: TRBJ1-5; DNA: TGTGCCAGCAGCTTGACAGGAATCAATCAGCCCCAGCATTTT; CDR3: CASSLTGINQPQHF
V: TRBV23-1; size: once; D: TRBD1; J: TRBJ2-7; DNA: TGCGCCAGCAGTCATCCCGGGACAGGGATCTACGAGCAGTACTTC; CDR3: CASSHPGTGIYEQYF
V: TRBV7-8; size: -; D: -; J: TRBJ2-1; DNA: TGTGCCAGCAGCTTAGGGCGGGCCCTCACCTACAATGAGCAGTTCTTC; CDR3: CASSLGRALTYNEQFF
V: TRBV5-1; size: -; D: TRBD2; J: TRBJ2-3; DNA: TGCGCCAGCAGTGCTGCGGGCGGGAGCCCAGATACGCAGTATTTT; CDR3: CASSAAGGSPDTQYF
V: TRBV19; size: -; D: -; J: TRBJ2-5; DNA: TGTGCCAGTAGTATTAAGTCCCTTAGGACCCAGTACTTC; CDR3: CASSIKSLRTQYF